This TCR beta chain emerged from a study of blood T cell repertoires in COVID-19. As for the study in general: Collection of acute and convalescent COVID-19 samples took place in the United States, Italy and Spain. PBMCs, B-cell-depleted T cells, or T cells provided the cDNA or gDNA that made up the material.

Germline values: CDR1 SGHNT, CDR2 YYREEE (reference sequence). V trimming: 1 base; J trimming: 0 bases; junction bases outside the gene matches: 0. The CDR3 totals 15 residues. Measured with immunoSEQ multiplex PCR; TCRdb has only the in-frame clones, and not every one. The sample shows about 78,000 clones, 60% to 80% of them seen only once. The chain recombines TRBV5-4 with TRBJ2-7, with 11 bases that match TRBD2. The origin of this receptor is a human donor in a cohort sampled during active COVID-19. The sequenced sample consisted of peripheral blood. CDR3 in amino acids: CASSLLAGGSYEQYF. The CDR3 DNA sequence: TGTGCCAGCAGCTTGCTAGCGGGGGGCTCCTACGAGCAGTACTTC. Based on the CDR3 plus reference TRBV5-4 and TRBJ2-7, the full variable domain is ETGVTQSPTHLIKTRGQQVTLRCSSQSGHNTVSWYQQALGQGPQFIFQYYREEENGRGNFPPRFSGLQFPNYSSELNVNALELDDSALYLCASSLLAGGSYEQYFGPGTRLTVT.